This T cell receptor (beta chain) was documented in a study of response to subunit inactivated influenza vaccine (dated by TCRdb to the late 2010s). Concerning the study at large: Deep quantitative profiling of the T cell receptor repertoire was used in the study to follow responses to a trivalent subunit inactivated influenza vaccine. The paper as a whole reports these results and caveats: The authors suggested that each seasonal influenza vaccination may recruit only a limited number of new T cells.

The library was prepared using RT-PCR. Sequenced using an Illumina HiSeq 2500. The public reads were quality trimmed at Q25 with fastp and then assembled into clones with MiXCR by TCRdb, keeping productive beta chains. Every CDR3 protein is listed once, alongside the most common genes and DNA of its rows. In this sample the table shows approximately 530,000 distinct CDR3 sequences, 7.2% of which occur a single time. The ten largest clones represent about an eighth of the sample. This clonotype was observed a handful of times. The clone's antigen remains unknown. The record has no base qualities; no much larger clone is one base away. For CDR1 and CDR2, the germline V gene (reference sequence) lists DFQATT and SNEGSKA. The CDR3, cysteine through phenylalanine, is 14 amino acids long. Kept here is only the CDR3 DNA, which spans 42 bases and is read in frame from base 1.

The sample consisted of PBMCs from blood, taken less than 30 months after vaccination. The source is a man between 50 and 70 years old who received an inactivated influenza vaccine. Donor details come from another sample of the same person, matched by shared clones. The chain was built from TRBV20-1 and TRBJ2-7; TRBD2 aligns with 12 central bases. This receptor carries the CDR3 CSTPLAGGSYEQYF. The bases are TGCAGCACACCACTAGCGGGGGGCTCCTACGAGCAGTACTTC.